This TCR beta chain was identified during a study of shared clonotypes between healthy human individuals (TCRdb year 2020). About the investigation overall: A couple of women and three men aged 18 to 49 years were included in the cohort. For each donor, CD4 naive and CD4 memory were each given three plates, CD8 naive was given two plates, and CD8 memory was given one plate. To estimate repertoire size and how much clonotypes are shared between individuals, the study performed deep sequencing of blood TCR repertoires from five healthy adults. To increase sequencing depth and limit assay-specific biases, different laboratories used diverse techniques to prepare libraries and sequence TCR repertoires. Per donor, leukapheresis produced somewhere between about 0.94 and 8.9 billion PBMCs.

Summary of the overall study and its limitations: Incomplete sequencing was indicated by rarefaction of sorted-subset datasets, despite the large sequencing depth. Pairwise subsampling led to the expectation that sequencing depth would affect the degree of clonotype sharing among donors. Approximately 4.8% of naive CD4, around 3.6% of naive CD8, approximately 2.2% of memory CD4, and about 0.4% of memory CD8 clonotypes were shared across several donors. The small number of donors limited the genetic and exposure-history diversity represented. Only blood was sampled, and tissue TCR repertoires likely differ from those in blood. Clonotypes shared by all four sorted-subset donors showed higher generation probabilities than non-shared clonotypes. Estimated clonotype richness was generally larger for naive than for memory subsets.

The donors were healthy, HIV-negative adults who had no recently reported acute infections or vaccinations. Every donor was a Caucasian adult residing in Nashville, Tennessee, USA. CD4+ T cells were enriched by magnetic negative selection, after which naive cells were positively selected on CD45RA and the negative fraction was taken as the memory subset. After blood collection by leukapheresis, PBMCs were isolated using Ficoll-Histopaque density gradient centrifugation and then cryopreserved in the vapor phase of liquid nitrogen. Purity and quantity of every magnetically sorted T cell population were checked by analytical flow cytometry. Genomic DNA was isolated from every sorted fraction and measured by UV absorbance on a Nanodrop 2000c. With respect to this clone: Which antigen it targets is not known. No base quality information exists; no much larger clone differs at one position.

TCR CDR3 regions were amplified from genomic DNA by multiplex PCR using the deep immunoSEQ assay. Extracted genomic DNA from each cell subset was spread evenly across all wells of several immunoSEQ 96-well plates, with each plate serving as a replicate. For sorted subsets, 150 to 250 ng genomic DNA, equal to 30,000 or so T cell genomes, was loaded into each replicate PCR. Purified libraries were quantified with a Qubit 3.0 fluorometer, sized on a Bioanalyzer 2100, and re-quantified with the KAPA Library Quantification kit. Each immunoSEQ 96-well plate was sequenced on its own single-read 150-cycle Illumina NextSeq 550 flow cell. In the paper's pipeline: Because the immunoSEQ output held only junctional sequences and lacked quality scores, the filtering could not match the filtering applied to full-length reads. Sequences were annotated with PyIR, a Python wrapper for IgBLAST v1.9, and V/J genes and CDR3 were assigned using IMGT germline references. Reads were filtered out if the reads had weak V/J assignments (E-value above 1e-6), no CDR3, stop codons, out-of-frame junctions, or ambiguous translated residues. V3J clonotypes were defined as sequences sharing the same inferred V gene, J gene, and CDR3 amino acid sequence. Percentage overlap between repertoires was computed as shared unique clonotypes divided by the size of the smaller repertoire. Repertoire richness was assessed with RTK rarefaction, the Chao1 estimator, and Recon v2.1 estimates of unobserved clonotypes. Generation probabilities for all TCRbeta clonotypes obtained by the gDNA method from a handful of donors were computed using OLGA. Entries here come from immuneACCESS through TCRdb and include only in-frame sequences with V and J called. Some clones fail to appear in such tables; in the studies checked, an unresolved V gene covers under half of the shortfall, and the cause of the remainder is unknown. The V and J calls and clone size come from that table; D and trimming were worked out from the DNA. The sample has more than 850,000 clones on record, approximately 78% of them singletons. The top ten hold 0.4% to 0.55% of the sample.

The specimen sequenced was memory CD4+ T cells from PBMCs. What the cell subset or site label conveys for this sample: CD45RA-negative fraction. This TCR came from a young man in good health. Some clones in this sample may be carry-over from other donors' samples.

The CDR3 sequence is CASSSQGMGGYTF. The nucleotide sequence is given as TGCGCCAGCAGCTCCCAGGGGATGGGTGGCTACACCTTC. The V and J segments used are TRBV5-1 and TRBJ1-2, and possibly TRBD1, on 6 matching bases. The CDR3, cysteine through phenylalanine, is 13 amino acids long. The DNA shown is the 39-base CDR3, in frame from base 1. At the junction V is shortened by 3 bases and J by 7 bases, with 13 bases in between. The germline V gene sets CDR1 to SGHRS and CDR2 to YFSETQ.